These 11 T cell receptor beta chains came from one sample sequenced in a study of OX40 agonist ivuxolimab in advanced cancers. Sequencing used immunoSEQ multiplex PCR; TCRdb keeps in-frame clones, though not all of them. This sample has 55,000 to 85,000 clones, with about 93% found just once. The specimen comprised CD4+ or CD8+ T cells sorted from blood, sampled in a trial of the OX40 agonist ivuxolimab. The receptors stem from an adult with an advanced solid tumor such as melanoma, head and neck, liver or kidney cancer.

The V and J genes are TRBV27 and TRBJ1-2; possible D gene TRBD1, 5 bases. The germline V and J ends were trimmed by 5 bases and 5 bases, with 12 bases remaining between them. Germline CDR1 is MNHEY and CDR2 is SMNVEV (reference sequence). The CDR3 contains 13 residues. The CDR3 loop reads CASSPSGEYGYTF. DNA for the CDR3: TGTGCCAGCAGTCCCTCGGGGGAATATGGCTACACCTTC.

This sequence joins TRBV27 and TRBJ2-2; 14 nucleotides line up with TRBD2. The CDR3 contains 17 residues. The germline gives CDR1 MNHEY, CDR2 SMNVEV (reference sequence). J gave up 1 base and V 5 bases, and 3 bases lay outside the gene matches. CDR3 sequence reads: CASSPTSGGVNTGELFF. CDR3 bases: TGTGCCAGCAGTCCGACTAGCGGGGGGGTGAACACCGGGGAGCTGTTTTTT.

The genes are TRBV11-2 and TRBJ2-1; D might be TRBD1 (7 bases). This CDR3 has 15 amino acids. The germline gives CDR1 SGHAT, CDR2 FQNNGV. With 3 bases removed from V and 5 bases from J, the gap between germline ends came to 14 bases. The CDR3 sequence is CASSFRGARDNEQFF. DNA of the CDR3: TGTGCCAGCAGCTTCAGGGGGGCCCGAGACAATGAGCAGTTCTTC.

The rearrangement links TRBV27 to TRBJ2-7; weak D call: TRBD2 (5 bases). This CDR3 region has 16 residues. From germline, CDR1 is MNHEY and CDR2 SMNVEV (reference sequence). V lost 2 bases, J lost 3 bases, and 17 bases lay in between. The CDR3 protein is CASSLAPDFQDYEQYF. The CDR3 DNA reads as TGTGCCAGCAGTTTAGCCCCGGACTTCCAGGACTACGAGCAGTACTTC.

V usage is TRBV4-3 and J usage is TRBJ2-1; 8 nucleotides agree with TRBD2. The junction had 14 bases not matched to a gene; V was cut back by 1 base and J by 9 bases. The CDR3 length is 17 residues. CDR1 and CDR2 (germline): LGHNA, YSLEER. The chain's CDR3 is CASSQARSGGPGGEQFF. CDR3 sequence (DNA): TGCGCCAGCAGCCAAGCGAGAAGCGGGGGTCCCGGGGGTGAGCAGTTCTTC.

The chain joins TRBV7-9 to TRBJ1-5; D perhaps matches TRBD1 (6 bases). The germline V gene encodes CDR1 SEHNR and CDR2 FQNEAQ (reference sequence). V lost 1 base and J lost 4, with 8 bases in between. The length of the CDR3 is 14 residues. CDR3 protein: CASSLGQGNQPQHF. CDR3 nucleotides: TGTGCCAGCAGCTTAGGCCAGGGGAATCAGCCCCAGCATTTT.

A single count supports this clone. CDR3 coding DNA: TGCGCCAGCACCGTGACAGGGACCTACGAGCAGTACTTC. Protein sequence: CASTVTGTYEQYF. The rearrangement uses TRBV10-2 and TRBJ2-7, with 7 bases fitting TRBD1. This CDR3 is built from 13 residues. Germline-derived CDR1 and CDR2 are WSHSY and SAAADI. V gave up 7 bases and J gave up 2 bases; unmatched junction bases: 5.

The CDR3 nucleotides are TGTGCCAGCAGTTACTCAACGGGCGAGACTAATGAAAAACTGTTTTTT. Its protein product is CASSYSTGETNEKLFF. This sequence joins TRBV6-5 and TRBJ1-4; unclear D gene. CDR1 is MNHEY, CDR2 SVGAGI, per germline. V dropped 0 bases and J dropped 2 bases, with 10 bases sitting between them. CDR3 size: 16 residues.

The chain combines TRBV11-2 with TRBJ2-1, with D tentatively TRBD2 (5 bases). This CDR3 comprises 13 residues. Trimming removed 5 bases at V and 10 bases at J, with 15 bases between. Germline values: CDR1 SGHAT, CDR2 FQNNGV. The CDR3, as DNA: TGTGCCAGCAGCCCGAGGGCGGGTAACGAGCAGTTCTTC. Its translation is CASSPRAGNEQFF.

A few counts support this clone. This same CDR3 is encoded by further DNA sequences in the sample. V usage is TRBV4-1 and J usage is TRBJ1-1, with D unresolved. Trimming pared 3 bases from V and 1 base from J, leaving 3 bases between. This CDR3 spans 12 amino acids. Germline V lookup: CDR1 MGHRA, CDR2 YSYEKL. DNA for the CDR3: TGCGCCAGCAGCCAGGGGAACACTGAAGCTTTCTTT. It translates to CASSQGNTEAFF.

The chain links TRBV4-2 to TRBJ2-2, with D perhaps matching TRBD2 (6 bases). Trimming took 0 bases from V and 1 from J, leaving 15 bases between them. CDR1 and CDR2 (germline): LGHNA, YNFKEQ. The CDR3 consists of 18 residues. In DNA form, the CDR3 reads TGTGCCAGCAGCCAAGAAGCTCCCGGGACTGAGAACACCGGGGAGCTGTTTTTT. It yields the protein CASSQEAPGTENTGELFF.